The 13 T cell receptor beta chains below were found in one sample sequenced in a study of T cells in Graves' hyperthyroidism and ophthalmopathy. Regions amplified from RNA transcripts were the TCR beta CDR3 regions. HTBI primers were employed in a first-round RT-PCR of the TCR CDR3. TCRdb analysed the multiplex PCR reads with MiXCR anew, one entry per CDR3 protein. This table holds about 610,000 distinct CDR3 sequences, roughly 50% found once. Specimen: peripheral blood or thyroid tissue (not recorded which). These receptors were taken from a woman younger than 35 with Graves' hyperthyroidism.

The chain carries TRBV7-2 and TRBJ2-6; possibly TRBD1 or TRBD2 for D (5 bases each). Trimming took off 6 bases at V and 4 bases at J, with 10 bases between the two ends. CDR3 size: 14 residues. The germline V gene has CDR1 SGHTA and CDR2 FQGNSA. CDR3 nucleotides: TGTGCCAGCAGTCAAGAGGGGGGGGCCAACGTCCTGACTTTC. Its protein product is CASSQEGGANVLTF.

This clonotype occurred many times. The chain employs TRBV19 and TRBJ1-2; D not certain. The germline CDR1 and CDR2 sequences are LNHDA and SQIVND (reference sequence). The CDR3 has 11 amino acids. The ends were cut back, 2 bases at V and 8 bases at J, with 6 bases in the middle. This CDR3 reads CASSISGGYTF. The CDR3 DNA reads TGTGCCAGTAGTATATCCGGGGGCTACACCTTC.

The chain joins TRBV20-1 to TRBJ1-5; 8 bases line up with TRBD1. V was pared by 5 bases and J by 0 bases, with 9 bases of the junction left unmatched. The length of the CDR3 is 16 residues. CDR1 is DFQATT, CDR2 SNEGSKA, per germline (reference sequence). In nucleotides, the CDR3 is TGCAGTGCTTCCGGACAGGGAGGTTATAGCAATCAGCCCCAGCATTTT. This encodes CSASGQGGYSNQPQHF.

Ten or more counts support this clonotype. The chain joins TRBV12-3 or TRBV12-4 to TRBJ2-5, with 7 positions matching TRBD2. With V trimmed by 7 bases and J by 5 bases, 7 bases remained unmatched. The CDR3 is made up of 13 amino acids. The CDR3 bases are TGTGCCAGCACCCAGACTAGCCAGGAGACCCAGTACTTC. Protein product: CASTQTSQETQYF.

This chain uses TRBV12-3 or TRBV12-4 with TRBJ2-2; 10 bases align to TRBD2. J was trimmed by 5 bases and V by 5 bases; bases with no gene match: 8. This CDR3 comprises 16 residues. CDR3 loop: CASSESGRAGTGELFF. The DNA of the CDR3 is TGTGCCAGCAGTGAAAGCGGGAGGGCCGGAACCGGGGAGCTGTTTTTT.

The chain has TRBV19 and TRBJ2-2; the match to TRBD1 covers 10 bases. Trimming cost V 9 bases and J 4 bases; bases outside gene matches: 5. The CDR3 is made up of 14 amino acids. The V gene's germline CDR1 is LNHDA and CDR2 SQIVND (reference sequence). The CDR3 sequence: CASSGQGLTGELFF. In DNA form, the CDR3 reads TGTGCCAGCTCGGGACAGGGGCTCACCGGGGAGCTGTTTTTT.

This clonotype appeared many times. The rearrangement links TRBV7-9 to TRBJ2-5; 7 bases map to TRBD2. The length of the CDR3 is 15 residues. Germline values: CDR1 SEHNR, CDR2 FQNEAQ (reference sequence). Trimming at V came to 3 bases and at J to 4 bases, leaving 8 bases not matched to a gene. The CDR3 spells CASSFGRQRGETQYF. The CDR3 nucleotides are TGTGCCAGCAGCTTTGGACGTCAGCGGGGAGAGACCCAGTACTTC.

This clonotype came up once. J is TRBJ2-3 and V is TRBV6-1, with D possibly called TRBD1 or TRBD2 (5 bases each). CDR1 is MNHNS, CDR2 SASEGT, per germline. The CDR3 sequence is 16 residues long. V was pared by 6 bases and J by 0 bases, with 16 bases between. The CDR3 reads CASSVLPGPSTDTQYF. The CDR3 DNA reads TGTGCCAGCAGCGTATTGCCGGGACCTAGCACAGATACGCAGTATTTT.

The V and J genes are TRBV24-1 and TRBJ2-5, with D possibly being TRBD1 (6 bases). Germline CDR1 KGHDR, CDR2 SFDVKD. This CDR3 comprises 10 residues. As DNA, the CDR3 is TGTGCTAGGGGGAGTGGTGCCCAGTACTTC. Its translation is CARGSGAQYF.

This clonotype showed up many times. The rearrangement uses TRBV4-1 and TRBJ1-5; D gene unclear. This CDR3 is built from 15 residues. The V gene's germline CDR1 is MGHRA and CDR2 YSYEKL. V was trimmed by 1 base and J by 5 bases, leaving 12 bases between them. CDR3 in amino acids: CASSQVRGLDQPQHF. CDR3 nucleotides: TGCGCCAGCAGCCAAGTGCGAGGGCTCGATCAGCCCCAGCATTTT.

This chain uses TRBV20-1 with TRBJ1-5; D unresolved. V gave up 1 base and J gave up 2 bases, with 12 bases separating them. The CDR3 runs to 15 residues. Germline-derived CDR1 and CDR2 are DFQATT and SNEGSKA (reference sequence). The CDR3 DNA reads TGCAGTGCTAGAGCGGCTCAATATGGCAATCAGCCCCAGCATTTT. Translated: CSARAAQYGNQPQHF.

In its sample, this clonotype was seen many times. This chain connects TRBV20-1 to TRBJ1-2; no clear D gene. CDR3 length: 13 residues. V shed 3 bases and J shed 8 bases, with 16 bases lying between them. Germline-derived CDR1 and CDR2 are DFQATT and SNEGSKA (reference sequence). For the CDR3, the DNA is TGCAGTGCTAGTCCGACACGGTCCCGGGGCTACACCTTC. This translates into CSASPTRSRGYTF.

V usage is TRBV2 and J usage is TRBJ2-6, with a tentative D call TRBD1 (5 bases). Trimming took off 5 bases at V and 4 bases at J, with 12 bases between the two ends. Germline lookup yields CDR1 SNHLY and CDR2 FYNNEI. The CDR3 has 15 residues. CDR3 sequence reads: CASSHLGPGANVLTF. The CDR3 DNA sequence: TGTGCCAGCAGTCACCTGGGGCCGGGGGCCAACGTCCTGACTTTC.